What follows are 20 T cell receptor beta chains derived from one specimen sequenced in a study of cytomegalovirus exposure and HLA in healthy donors. The PCR had 60 Vbeta and 13 Jbeta primers. Profiling relied on immunoSEQ multiplex PCR, and the TCRdb table lists in-frame clones only, not all of them. This table has under 65,000 clones, roughly 84% appearing once. The sequenced material came from PBMCs. The receptors derive from a young woman in good health and CMV-seronegative.

V usage is TRBV2 and J usage is TRBJ1-1; 8 positions agree with TRBD1. Per the germline V gene, CDR1 is SNHLY and CDR2 is FYNNEI. Trimming cost V 4 bases and J 7 bases; bases outside gene matches: 5. The CDR3 has 13 residues. The CDR3 region is CASSATGEYEAFF. Written as DNA, the CDR3 is TGTGCCAGCAGTGCGACAGGGGAATATGAAGCTTTCTTT.

V and J are TRBV27 and TRBJ2-7, with 12 bases fitting TRBD2. Unmatched junction bases numbered 1, after V lost 4 bases and J lost 9 bases. The CDR3 contains 12 residues. Germline V lookup: CDR1 MNHEY, CDR2 SMNVEV (reference sequence). The CDR3 here is CASSSTSGGQYF. The CDR3 nucleotides are TGTGCCAGCAGTTCGACTAGCGGGGGGCAGTACTTC.

The chain uses TRBV11-2 and TRBJ1-4; 7 nucleotides match TRBD1. This CDR3 spans 16 amino acids. With 2 bases clipped from V and 2 bases from J, the junction kept 5 bases outside the gene matches. Per the germline V gene, CDR1 is SGHAT and CDR2 is FQNNGV. CDR3: CASSLIGGSTNEKLFF. The CDR3 DNA reads TGTGCCAGCAGCTTAATAGGGGGCAGTACTAATGAAAAACTGTTTTTT.

This clone was detected only once. The chain has TRBV6-9 and TRBJ2-1, with 11 bases that match TRBD2. In germline, CDR1 is MNHGY, CDR2 SVAAGI. The CDR3 covers 17 residues. V lost 6 bases to trimming and J lost 6 bases; unmatched junction nucleotides: 13. Here the CDR3 reads CASSYRAGTSGLNEQFF. The CDR3 DNA follows: TGTGCCAGCAGCTATAGGGCCGGGACTAGCGGCCTCAATGAGCAGTTCTTC.

The chain couples TRBV4-2 to TRBJ1-4; D perhaps matches TRBD1 (5 bases). V was clipped by 3 bases and J by 8 bases, with 13 bases between them. Germline CDR1 is LGHNA and CDR2 is YNFKEQ. CDR3 length: 14 residues. CDR3 loop: CASSHGGGVEKLFF. The DNA for the CDR3 is TGTGCCAGCAGCCACGGGGGTGGAGTCGAAAAACTGTTTTTT.

The chain links TRBV4-1 to TRBJ1-1, with TRBD1 matching 9 bases. This CDR3 comprises 17 residues. The V segment lost 1 base and the J segment 1 base; nucleotides outside the gene matches: 7. Germline values: CDR1 MGHRA, CDR2 YSYEKL. This CDR3 is CASSQGDRAGGNTEAFF. The DNA for the CDR3 is TGCGCCAGCAGCCAAGGGGACAGGGCGGGAGGGAACACTGAAGCTTTCTTT.

V is TRBV5-6 and J is TRBJ2-7; D possibly corresponds to TRBD1 (5 bases). The CDR3 extends over 13 amino acids. The germline V gene has CDR1 SGHDT and CDR2 YYEEEE. V gave up 7 bases and J gave up 1 base, with 12 bases separating them. Here the CDR3 DNA reads TGTGCCAGCTCGTCCCCAGGGTCCTACGAGCAGTACTTC. This encodes CASSSPGSYEQYF.

The chain joins TRBV28 to TRBJ2-3; 11 bases fit TRBD2. V shed 6 bases and J 2 bases; nucleotides not matched to a gene: 7. Germline assignment: CDR1 MDHEN and CDR2 SYDVKM. The CDR3 extends over 16 amino acids. The CDR3, as DNA: TGTGCCAGCAGCCCTATACTAGCGGGAGACACAGATACGCAGTATTTT. Translation: CASSPILAGDTDTQYF.

The rearrangement joins TRBV19 to TRBJ2-3, with 9 bases identical to TRBD1. The CDR3 runs to 15 residues. Germline trimming cut 6 bases from V and 2 bases from J; bases unmatched to any gene: 6. Germline lookup yields CDR1 LNHDA and CDR2 SQIVND (reference sequence). The CDR3 nucleotides are TGTGCCAGTAGCTCACAGGGGGCGTCCACAGATACGCAGTATTTT. Its translation is CASSSQGASTDTQYF.

The chain joins TRBV28 to TRBJ2-5; D remains ambiguous. Germline V gene data show CDR1 as MDHEN and CDR2 as SYDVKM. The V gene lost 7 bases and the J gene lost 4 bases, with 13 bases spanning the gap. The CDR3 loop spans 13 amino acids. The CDR3 spells CASTSFVRETQYF. The CDR3 nucleotides read TGTGCCAGCACCTCTTTTGTCCGAGAGACCCAGTACTTC.

V gene TRBV20-1 combines with J gene TRBJ1-1; D not certain. The CDR3 covers 10 residues. The germline gives CDR1 DFQATT, CDR2 SNEGSKA (reference sequence). Trimming took 6 bases from V and 5 from J, leaving 7 bases between them. CDR3 sequence: CSATGTEAFF. In DNA form, the CDR3 reads TGCAGTGCAACGGGGACTGAAGCTTTCTTT.

The V gene is TRBV5-5, the J gene TRBJ1-5; TRBD1 might be the D (6 bases). Germline V lookup: CDR1 SGHKS, CDR2 YYEKEE (reference sequence). The CDR3 is made up of 13 amino acids. V dropped 1 base and J dropped 6 bases, with 8 bases sitting between them. CDR3: CASSLWGLQPQHF. The DNA of the CDR3 is TGTGCCAGCAGCTTGTGGGGGCTTCAGCCCCAGCATTTT.

This clone was counted only a few times. The V gene is TRBV5-1, the J gene TRBJ2-1; 10 bases agree with TRBD1. Trimming cost V 4 bases and J 12 bases; bases outside gene matches: 10. The CDR3 length is 14 residues. Germline CDR1 SGHRS, CDR2 YFSETQ. The CDR3 DNA sequence: TGCGCCAGCAGCGTCGGGACAGGGGTTATTTGGCAGTTCTTC. This codes for CASSVGTGVIWQFF. Together with reference TRBV5-1 and TRBJ2-1, the CDR3 gives the full variable domain: KAGVTQTPRYLIKTRGQQVTLSCSPISGHRSVSWYQQTPGQGLQFLFEYFSETQRNKGNFPGRFSGRQFSNSRSEMNVSTLELGDSALYLCASSVGTGVIWQFFGPGTRLTVL.

The V call is TRBV27, the J call TRBJ2-7; no clear D gene. The CDR3 is 15 residues long. Germline loops: CDR1 MNHEY, CDR2 SMNVEV (reference sequence). Trimming shortened V by 4 bases and J by 3 bases, and 16 bases separated the two germline ends. The CDR3 DNA sequence: TGTGCCAGCAGTTCTCACGCAGATCCCCTCTACGAGCAGTACTTC. Its protein product is CASSSHADPLYEQYF.

For the CDR3, the DNA is TGCAGTGCCTTCACTCGCGAGCAGTACTTC. This translates into CSAFTREQYF. V and J are TRBV20-1 and TRBJ2-7; D is undetermined. V was trimmed by 6 bases and J by 6 bases, leaving 9 bases between them. Germline assignment: CDR1 DFQATT and CDR2 SNEGSKA (reference sequence). The CDR3 is 10 amino acids.

V gene TRBV27 combines with J gene TRBJ1-5; 8 positions agree with TRBD1. Trimming removed 3 bases from V and 6 bases from J; junction bases left unmatched: 4. This CDR3 is built from 14 residues. From germline, CDR1 is MNHEY and CDR2 SMNVEV (reference sequence). CDR3 coding DNA: TGTGCCAGCAGTTTCGACAGGGGACTTCAGCCCCAGCATTTT. As protein: CASSFDRGLQPQHF.

This clone was observed a single time. The rearrangement uses TRBV7-9 and TRBJ2-2; D is uncertain. This CDR3 spans 13 amino acids. Per germline, CDR1 SEHNR and CDR2 FQNEAQ (reference sequence). Trimming left V 3 bases short and J 5 bases short, with 7 bases between. The chain's CDR3 is CASSFVVTGELFF. The DNA of the CDR3 is TGTGCCAGCAGCTTTGTAGTAACCGGGGAGCTGTTTTTT.

CDR3: CASSPDRGEETEAFF. The CDR3 coding sequence is TGTGCCAGCAGCCCTGACAGGGGCGAGGAAACTGAAGCTTTCTTT. The V gene is TRBV7-9, the J gene TRBJ1-1, with TRBD1 matching over 8 bases. The J segment lost 5 bases and the V segment lost 5 bases, leaving 10 bases of the junction unmatched. The CDR3 spans 15 residues. Germline CDR1 SEHNR, CDR2 FQNEAQ (reference sequence).

The chain joins TRBV9 to TRBJ2-6; TRBD1 aligns across 10 bases. The germline gives CDR1 SGDLS, CDR2 YYNGEE. V gave up 4 bases and J gave up 2 bases; unmatched junction bases: 6. The CDR3 is made up of 17 amino acids. The CDR3 is CASSSGTGAAGANVLTF. The CDR3 DNA reads TGTGCCAGCAGCTCAGGGACAGGGGCTGCTGGGGCCAACGTCCTGACTTTC.

The sample holds one count of this clone. This rearrangement joins TRBV4-1 to TRBJ2-7, with D maybe TRBD2 (5 bases). The germline gives CDR1 MGHRA, CDR2 YSYEKL. Trimming removed 0 bases at V and 2 bases at J, with 11 bases between. The CDR3 spans 15 residues. The CDR3 region has the DNA TGCGCCAGCAGCCAAGAGCACTTCGGGGCCTACGAGCAGTACTTC. Translated: CASSQEHFGAYEQYF.